A single sample is the source of the 18 T cell receptor beta chains below, sequenced in a study of cytomegalovirus exposure and HLA in healthy donors. Amplification used 60 Vbeta primers and 13 Jbeta primers. The table came from immunoSEQ multiplex PCR; TCRdb's copy has only in-frame clones and leaves some out. The sample shows 220,000 or so clones, 65% to 75% of them seen only once. The sequencing sample was made of PBMCs. The source of these receptors is a woman under 40 in good health and CMV-seronegative.

The J gene is TRBJ2-3, the V gene TRBV11-2, with D unresolved. V was shortened by 0 bases and J by 5 bases, with 6 bases between the two germline ends. The germline V gene has CDR1 SGHAT and CDR2 FQNNGV. CDR3 length: 13 amino acids. The CDR3 nucleotides are TGTGCCAGCAGCTTAGAAAGAGGAGATACGCAGTATTTT. This encodes CASSLERGDTQYF.

On this clone itself: The junction and the germline gene differ at one end; a read error may be behind it. The CDR3 sequence is CSSSTETPGGNEKLFF. CDR3 DNA: TGTTCCAGCAGTACCGAAACCCCAGGGGGGAATGAAAAACTGTTTTTT. This chain connects TRBV7-9 to TRBJ1-4; 7 bases match TRBD1. The CDR3 length is 16 residues. Looked up from germline, CDR1 is SEHNR and CDR2 is FQNEAQ (reference sequence).

The chain is built from TRBV6-1 and TRBJ1-1; D unclear. Between the trimmed V and J ends, which lost 5 bases and 6 bases, there was a span of 19 bases. CDR3 length equals 15 residues. CDR1 and CDR2 (germline): MNHNS, SASEGT. Written as DNA, the CDR3 is TGTGCCAGCAGTCAAACTAGACGAGACTGGGCTGAAGCTTTCTTT. Protein product: CASSQTRRDWAEAFF.

The rearrangement links TRBV4-2 to TRBJ1-6; D perhaps matches TRBD1 (6 bases). The germline V and J ends were trimmed by 4 bases and 7 bases, with 14 bases remaining between them. The CDR3 spans 15 residues. Per germline, CDR1 LGHNA and CDR2 YNFKEQ. The CDR3: CASSPRGQQNSPLHF. In nucleotides, the CDR3 is TGTGCCAGCAGCCCCCGCGGACAGCAAAATTCACCCCTCCACTTT.

The V and J genes are TRBV5-1 and TRBJ1-1; D gene ambiguous. The V gene lost 5 bases and the J gene lost 4 bases, with 12 bases spanning the gap. Germline V gene sequence: CDR1 SGHRS, CDR2 YFSETQ. The CDR3 is made up of 13 amino acids. This chain's CDR3 is CASRIVMSTEAFF. The DNA of the CDR3 is TGCGCCAGCAGAATAGTAATGAGCACTGAAGCTTTCTTT.

In its sample, this clone was seen a few times. The rearrangement joins TRBV9 to TRBJ2-5; 14 bases line up with TRBD2. Germline CDR1 and CDR2: SGDLS and YYNGEE. The CDR3 extends over 16 amino acids. V trimming: 3 bases; J trimming: 1 base; junction bases outside the gene matches: 2. In DNA form, the CDR3 reads TGTGCCAGCAGCGCGGGACTAGCGGGAGCCCAAGAGACCCAGTACTTC. Its translation: CASSAGLAGAQETQYF. Filled out from reference TRBV9 and TRBJ2-5, the complete variable domain reads DSGVTQTPKHLITATGQRVTLRCSPRSGDLSVYWYQQSLDQGLQFLIQYYNGEERAKGNILERFSAQQFPDLHSELNLSSLELGDSALYFCASSAGLAGAQETQYFGPGTRLLVL.

A few counts support this clone. The chain is built from TRBV6-4 and TRBJ2-1; 7 positions agree with TRBD2. Germline loops: CDR1 MRHNA, CDR2 SNTAGT. The V gene end was trimmed by 3 bases and the J gene end by 2 bases; junction bases not matched to a gene: 7. CDR3 length: 16 amino acids. CDR3 amino acids: CASSEKPSGAYNEQFF. Written as DNA, the CDR3 is TGTGCCAGCAGTGAAAAGCCTAGCGGAGCCTACAATGAGCAGTTCTTC.

In DNA form, the CDR3 reads TGTGCCAGCAGCCCGGGACTCTTATCCTACAATGAGCAGTTCTTC. Translation gives CASSPGLLSYNEQFF. The genes are TRBV11-2 and TRBJ2-1, with a possible D match to TRBD2 (6 bases). Per germline, CDR1 SGHAT and CDR2 FQNNGV. The CDR3 is 15 residues long. The V end lost 5 bases, the J end lost 1 base, and 12 bases lay between the germline ends.

This chain links TRBV7-2 with TRBJ1-4, with TRBD1 identical over 8 bases. Germline loops: CDR1 SGHTA, CDR2 FQGNSA. This CDR3 spans 16 amino acids. J lost 2 bases, V lost 5 bases, and 7 bases had no gene match. DNA of the CDR3: TGTGCCAGCAGCCCTGGGACAGGAGGCACTAATGAAAAACTGTTTTTT. This translates into CASSPGTGGTNEKLFF.

J is TRBJ2-1 and V is TRBV4-1; 7 nucleotides match TRBD2. Germline CDR1 reads MGHRA; CDR2 reads YSYEKL. After removal of 1 base from V and 6 bases from J, the junction contained 9 bases not matched to a gene. The CDR3 contains 16 residues. The CDR3 DNA is TGCGCCAGCAGCCAAGGGGGACTACTCCCAGGCAATGAGCAGTTCTTC. It specifies CASSQGGLLPGNEQFF.

The CDR3: CASSVGPGVNEQFF. CDR3 DNA sequence: TGTGCCAGCAGCGTAGGGCCAGGGGTCAATGAGCAGTTCTTC. The chain uses TRBV9 and TRBJ2-1; D perhaps matches TRBD1 (6 bases). The CDR3 covers 14 residues. The V end was cut by 0 bases, the J end by 6 bases, with 10 bases between. Germline V gives CDR1 SGDLS, CDR2 YYNGEE.

Here the CDR3 DNA reads TGTGCCAGCAGAGAGGACAGAGTGAACACTGAAGCTTTCTTT. Residues: CASREDRVNTEAFF. The chain combines TRBV6-1 with TRBJ1-1, with D maybe TRBD1 (6 bases). The CDR3 runs 14 residues. Germline CDR1 is MNHNS and CDR2 is SASEGT. The ends were cut back, 6 bases at V and 0 bases at J, with 11 bases in the middle.

This clone was counted a few times. The V call is TRBV11-2, the J call TRBJ2-4, with D possibly being TRBD2 (5 bases). The germline gives CDR1 SGHAT, CDR2 FQNNGV. Between the trimmed V and J ends, which lost 5 bases and 5 bases, there was a span of 16 bases. The CDR3 runs 15 residues. CDR3 sequence (DNA): TGTGCCAGCAGCATTCCCCGGGCAGCGGAAAACATTCAGTACTTC. Encoded protein: CASSIPRAAENIQYF.

This sequence joins TRBV6-6 and TRBJ1-1; D not certain. The V and J ends lost 6 bases and 6 bases respectively, with 8 bases between them. Germline values: CDR1 MNHNY, CDR2 SVGAGI (reference sequence). The CDR3 is 11 amino acids. CDR3 nucleotides: TGTGCCAGCAGCCGCGGGCCTGAAGCTTTCTTT. Residues: CASSRGPEAFF.

The V call is TRBV5-6, the J call TRBJ1-3, with 11 bases that match TRBD1. The CDR3 totals 15 residues. The trim removed 1 base at V and 8 bases at J, leaving 5 bases unmatched. The germline CDR1 and CDR2 sequences are SGHDT and YYEEEE. This CDR3 is CASSLYGTGGYTIYF. The CDR3 DNA is TGTGCCAGCAGCTTGTATGGGACAGGGGGATACACCATATATTTT.

This chain connects TRBV5-1 to TRBJ2-1, with 7 positions matching TRBD2. This CDR3 spans 14 amino acids. Germline-derived CDR1 and CDR2 are SGHRS and YFSETQ. V gave up 1 base and J gave up 7 bases; unmatched junction bases: 5. The CDR3: CASSLSGGWNEQFF. The CDR3 DNA follows: TGCGCCAGCAGCTTGTCGGGAGGATGGAATGAGCAGTTCTTC.

The chain couples TRBV6-1 to TRBJ1-2; no clear D. CDR1 and CDR2 from the germline V gene are MNHNS and SASEGT. The CDR3 extends over 16 amino acids. Trimming took off 2 bases at V and 0 bases at J, with 13 bases between the two ends. Written as DNA, the CDR3 is TGTGCCAGCAGTGAATTGGGAGATATATCTAACTATGGCTACACCTTC. Protein sequence: CASSELGDISNYGYTF.

This rearrangement joins TRBV11-2 to TRBJ2-3; the D is unclear. This CDR3 has 12 residues. V lost 1 base, J lost 7 bases, and 6 bases lay in between. In germline, CDR1 is SGHAT, CDR2 FQNNGV. The CDR3 bases are TGTGCCAGCAGCTTAGTGGAGCATACGCAGTATTTT. Translated: CASSLVEHTQYF.